The clone carrying this T cell receptor beta chain was recorded a few times. Its matching antigen is unknown. This sample was included in a study of T-cell memory formation after mild COVID-19. Study-wide context: TCR clusters showed largely donor specificity. Study-wide results and caveats: Pre-infection memory contained some responding clones, which suggested that cross-reactive memory had joined. A balance of CD4 and CD8 characterized clones contracting day 15 to 85, whereas later expanders leaned CD4+.

The authors produced TCR alpha and TCR beta cDNA libraries with sample barcodes and UMIs by 5'RACE using constant-segment primers. TCRdb ran MiXCR on the 5' RACE reads and lists one entry per CDR3 protein. The repertoire holds about 180,000 distinct CDR3 sequences, with under 20% as singletons. There are 19 residues in the CDR3. The germline gives CDR1 MGHRA, CDR2 YSYEKL. Germline trimming cut 0 bases from V and 0 bases from J; bases unmatched to any gene: 8. This chain joins TRBV4-1 and TRBJ2-1; TRBD2 matches at 10 bases. Input material: PBMCs or a T cell subset sorted from them (not recorded which). This TCR derives from a man aged 18 to 29 who had mild COVID-19 (a few samples of this study predate the infection). Cell type and time point are not known. Written as DNA, the CDR3 is TGCGCCAGCAGCCAAGAGGAGGCTAGCGGGGGTAGCTCCTACAATGAGCAGTTCTTC. It encodes CASSQEEASGGSSYNEQFF.